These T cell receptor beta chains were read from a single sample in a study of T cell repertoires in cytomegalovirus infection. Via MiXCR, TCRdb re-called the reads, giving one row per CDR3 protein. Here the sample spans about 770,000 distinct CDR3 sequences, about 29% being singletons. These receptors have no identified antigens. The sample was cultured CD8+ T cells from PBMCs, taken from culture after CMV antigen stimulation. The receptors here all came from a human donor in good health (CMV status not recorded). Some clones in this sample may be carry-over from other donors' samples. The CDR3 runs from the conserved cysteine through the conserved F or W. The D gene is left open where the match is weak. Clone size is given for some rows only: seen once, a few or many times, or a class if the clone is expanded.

CDR3aa: CASSPKGGAQRQETQYF
CDR3nt: TGTGCCAGCAGTCCCAAGGGAGGAGCTCAACGTCAAGAGACCCAGTACTTC
j_gene: TRBJ2-5
v_gene: TRBV27
abundance: few
d_gene: .

CDR3aa: CASSLEGHQNTEAFF
CDR3nt: TGTGCCAGCAGCCTAGAGGGACACCAGAACACTGAAGCTTTCTTT
j_gene: TRBJ1-1
v_gene: TRBV7-2
abundance: many
d_gene: .

CDR3aa: CAIRDRYEQYF
CDR3nt: TGTGCCATCAGGGACAGATACGAGCAGTACTTC
j_gene: TRBJ2-7
v_gene: TRBV10-3
abundance: few
d_gene: .

CDR3aa: CASSIGAGGQPQHF
CDR3nt: TGTGCCAGTAGCATCGGAGCCGGGGGGCAGCCCCAGCATTTT
j_gene: TRBJ1-5
v_gene: TRBV19
abundance: .
d_gene: .

CDR3aa: CASSERRGGEQYF
CDR3nt: TGCGCCAGCAGTGAAAGAAGGGGTGGCGAGCAGTACTTC
j_gene: TRBJ2-7
v_gene: TRBV10-1
abundance: many
d_gene: .

CDR3aa: CSVWGGLQFF
CDR3nt: TGCAGCGTCTGGGGGGGGTTGCAGTTCTTC
j_gene: TRBJ2-1
v_gene: TRBV29-1
abundance: once
d_gene: TRBD2

CDR3aa: CATSSDRADGYTF
CDR3nt: TGTGCCACCAGCAGCGACAGGGCGGATGGCTACACCTTC
j_gene: TRBJ1-2
v_gene: TRBV15
abundance: .
d_gene: TRBD1

CDR3aa: CASSPDWGNTEAFF
CDR3nt: TGTGCCAGCAGTCCGGACTGGGGGAACACTGAAGCTTTCTTT
j_gene: TRBJ1-1
v_gene: TRBV7-9
abundance: .
d_gene: .

CDR3aa: CASSYERSVTIKNIQYF
CDR3nt: TGTGCCAGCAGCTACGAGAGGTCCGTAACGATTAAAAACATTCAGTACTTC
j_gene: TRBJ2-4
v_gene: TRBV7-2
abundance: many
d_gene: .

CDR3aa: CASRDGQGGNQPQHF
CDR3nt: TGTGCCAGCAGGGATGGACAGGGGGGCAATCAGCCCCAGCATTTT
j_gene: TRBJ1-5
v_gene: TRBV6-2/TRBV6-3
abundance: .
d_gene: TRBD1

CDR3aa: CASSEWDTRNNGYTF
CDR3nt: TGTGCCAGCAGTGAATGGGACACCCGAAACAATGGCTACACCTTC
j_gene: TRBJ1-2
v_gene: TRBV25-1
abundance: .
d_gene: .

CDR3aa: CASSQRSGNTEAFF
CDR3nt: TGCGCCAGCAGCCAACGGAGTGGGAACACTGAAGCTTTCTTT
j_gene: TRBJ1-1
v_gene: TRBV4-1
abundance: .
d_gene: .

CDR3aa: CASSVGRTENYGYTF
CDR3nt: TGTGCCAGCAGCGTAGGCCGGACAGAGAACTATGGCTACACCTTC
j_gene: TRBJ1-2
v_gene: TRBV6-1
abundance: few
d_gene: .

CDR3aa: CASRLNQNTEAFF
CDR3nt: TGTGCCAGCAGACTTAATCAGAACACTGAAGCTTTCTTT
j_gene: TRBJ1-1
v_gene: TRBV5-4
abundance: few
d_gene: .

CDR3aa: CASSTSVGTANGYTF
CDR3nt: TGTGCCAGCAGCACCTCGGTGGGGACGGCCAATGGCTACACCTTC
j_gene: TRBJ1-2
v_gene: TRBV9
abundance: .
d_gene: .

CDR3aa: CASSPNFIQYF
CDR3nt: TGTGCCAGCAGCCCCAACTTCATTCAGTACTTC
j_gene: TRBJ2-4
v_gene: TRBV7-8
abundance: few
d_gene: .

CDR3aa: CASHHGGNEQFF
CDR3nt: TGTGCCAGCCATCATGGGGGCAATGAGCAGTTCTTC
j_gene: TRBJ2-1
v_gene: TRBV7-9
abundance: .
d_gene: .

CDR3aa: CASSGDREGTEAFF
CDR3nt: TGTGCCAGCTCAGGGGACAGGGAAGGGACCGAAGCTTTCTTT
j_gene: TRBJ1-1
v_gene: TRBV18
abundance: .
d_gene: TRBD1

CDR3aa: CASGGAAGNTIYF
CDR3nt: TGTGCCAGCGGGGGTGCGGCTGGAAACACCATATATTTT
j_gene: TRBJ1-3
v_gene: TRBV7-9
abundance: .
d_gene: .

CDR3aa: CASSNKDGGYDGYTF
CDR3nt: TGTGCCAGCAGCAACAAGGATGGGGGTTACGATGGCTACACCTTC
j_gene: TRBJ1-2
v_gene: TRBV6-4
abundance: .
d_gene: .

CDR3aa: CASSLEGANQPQHF
CDR3nt: TGTGCCAGCAGCTTAGAAGGGGCCAATCAGCCCCAGCATTTT
j_gene: TRBJ1-5
v_gene: TRBV7-6
abundance: many
d_gene: .

CDR3aa: CASSSGRRTEQYF
CDR3nt: TGTGCCAGCAGCTCCGGTAGAAGGACCGAGCAGTACTTC
j_gene: TRBJ2-7
v_gene: TRBV11-3
abundance: .
d_gene: .

CDR3aa: CASSNDGSYNSPLHF
CDR3nt: TGTGCCAGCAGCAATGACGGCAGCTATAATTCACCCCTCCACTTT
j_gene: TRBJ1-6
v_gene: TRBV5-6
abundance: .
d_gene: .

CDR3aa: CASSESTGLGTEAFF
CDR3nt: TGCGCCAGCAGCGAGTCAACAGGGTTGGGCACTGAAGCTTTCTTT
j_gene: TRBJ1-1
v_gene: TRBV4-1
abundance: many
d_gene: .

CDR3aa: CASSRPSGGSSYNEQFF
CDR3nt: TGCGCCAGCAGCCGCCCCAGCGGTGGGTCTTCCTACAATGAGCAGTTCTTC
j_gene: TRBJ2-1
v_gene: TRBV4-3
abundance: .
d_gene: .

CDR3aa: CASSEGRAGIDEQFF
CDR3nt: TGTGCCAGCAGTGAGGGCAGGGCGGGAATTGATGAGCAGTTCTTC
j_gene: TRBJ2-1
v_gene: TRBV6-1
abundance: few
d_gene: .

CDR3aa: CAISDHDRGNTGELFF
CDR3nt: TGTGCCATCAGTGACCATGACAGGGGCAACACCGGGGAGCTGTTTTTT
j_gene: TRBJ2-2
v_gene: TRBV10-3
abundance: .
d_gene: TRBD1

CDR3aa: CSVEETSGGWNEQFF
CDR3nt: TGCAGCGTTGAAGAGACTAGCGGGGGGTGGAATGAGCAGTTCTTC
j_gene: TRBJ2-1
v_gene: TRBV29-1
abundance: .
d_gene: TRBD2

CDR3aa: CASSLWQPLLNYGYTF
CDR3nt: TGTGCCAGCAGCTTGTGGCAGCCGCTGTTAAACTATGGCTACACCTTC
j_gene: TRBJ1-2
v_gene: TRBV5-6
abundance: .
d_gene: .

CDR3aa: CASSPMAGRYNEQFF
CDR3nt: TGTGCCAGTAGTCCCATGGCGGGGAGGTACAATGAGCAGTTCTTC
j_gene: TRBJ2-1
v_gene: TRBV19
abundance: .
d_gene: .

CDR3aa: CASSLEGRTYEQYF
CDR3nt: TGTGCCAGCAGCTTAGAGGGACGAACCTACGAGCAGTACTTC
j_gene: TRBJ2-7
v_gene: TRBV7-4
abundance: .
d_gene: .

CDR3aa: CASSQVNRTYEQYF
CDR3nt: TGTGCCAGCAGCCAAGTGAACAGAACCTACGAGCAGTACTTC
j_gene: TRBJ2-7
v_gene: TRBV3-1
abundance: .
d_gene: .

CDR3aa: CASSLGRAGVPSTDTQYF
CDR3nt: TGTGCCAGCAGCTTAGGGCGAGCGGGGGTCCCTAGCACAGATACGCAGTATTTT
j_gene: TRBJ2-3
v_gene: TRBV7-2
abundance: many
d_gene: TRBD2

CDR3aa: CASSFTGNTEAFF
CDR3nt: TGTGCCAGCAGTTTTACCGGGAACACTGAAGCTTTCTTT
j_gene: TRBJ1-1
v_gene: TRBV12-3/TRBV12-4
abundance: many
d_gene: .

CDR3aa: CASSRLAGGDEQFF
CDR3nt: TGTGCCAGCAGCCGACTAGCGGGGGGAGATGAGCAGTTCTTC
j_gene: TRBJ2-1
v_gene: TRBV7-9
abundance: many
d_gene: TRBD2

CDR3aa: CASSERRSSYNSPLHF
CDR3nt: TGTGCCAGCAGTGAACGCCGGAGCTCCTATAATTCACCCCTCCACTTT
j_gene: TRBJ1-6
v_gene: TRBV6-1
abundance: few
d_gene: .

CDR3aa: CGAGDPYNEQFF
CDR3nt: TGTGGAGCGGGGGACCCCTACAATGAGCAGTTCTTC
j_gene: TRBJ2-1
v_gene: TRBV6-6
abundance: .
d_gene: TRBD2

CDR3aa: CASSLGDSPPYGYTF
CDR3nt: TGTGCCAGCAGCTTGGGGGATAGTCCTCCCTATGGCTACACCTTC
j_gene: TRBJ1-2
v_gene: TRBV7-6
abundance: .
d_gene: .

CDR3aa: CASSSTGGQDNEQFF
CDR3nt: TGTGCCAGCAGCTCAACGGGGGGGCAAGACAATGAGCAGTTCTTC
j_gene: TRBJ2-1
v_gene: TRBV7-9
abundance: many
d_gene: TRBD2

CDR3aa: CSAREGTSALALLYNEQFF
CDR3nt: TGCAGTGCTAGAGAGGGGACTAGCGCCCTTGCGTTATTATACAATGAGCAGTTCTTC
j_gene: TRBJ2-1
v_gene: TRBV20-1
abundance: .
d_gene: TRBD2

CDR3aa: CATSRDRTRGQTHTMKQFF
CDR3nt: TGTGCCACCAGCAGAGATCGAACCCGAGGACAGACACACACAATGAAACAGTTCTTC
j_gene: TRBJ2-1
v_gene: TRBV15
abundance: .
d_gene: .

CDR3aa: CASSSGQNSNQPQHF
CDR3nt: TGTGCCAGCAGCTCGGGACAGAATAGCAATCAGCCCCAGCATTTT
j_gene: TRBJ1-5
v_gene: TRBV7-9
abundance: .
d_gene: TRBD1

CDR3aa: CASNTGNEQFF
CDR3nt: TGTGCCAGCAACACAGGCAATGAGCAGTTCTTC
j_gene: TRBJ2-1
v_gene: TRBV6-2/TRBV6-3
abundance: .
d_gene: .

CDR3aa: CASSEWGRGAQDTQYF
CDR3nt: TGTGCCAGCAGTGAATGGGGGCGGGGGGCCCAAGATACGCAGTATTTT
j_gene: TRBJ2-3
v_gene: TRBV6-1
abundance: few
d_gene: TRBD2

CDR3aa: CASSQDGPGGTYEQYF
CDR3nt: TGTGCCAGCAGCCAAGACGGGCCAGGGGGGACCTACGAGCAGTACTTC
j_gene: TRBJ2-7
v_gene: TRBV3-1
abundance: .
d_gene: .

CDR3aa: CASRYPSSTYNEQFF
CDR3nt: TGTGCCAGCAGGTACCCTAGCAGCACCTACAATGAGCAGTTCTTC
j_gene: TRBJ2-1
v_gene: TRBV2
abundance: .
d_gene: .

CDR3aa: CSVEDGALSF
CDR3nt: TGCAGCGTTGAAGATGGGGCCCTGTCCTTC
j_gene: TRBJ1-2
v_gene: TRBV29-1
abundance: .
d_gene: .

CDR3aa: CASRDRVGANVLTF
CDR3nt: TGTGCCAGCAGGGACAGGGTCGGGGCCAACGTCCTGACTTTC
j_gene: TRBJ2-6
v_gene: TRBV2
abundance: .
d_gene: TRBD1

CDR3aa: CASSLAAGGRDSPLHF
CDR3nt: TGTGCCAGCAGCTTAGCGGCAGGCGGAAGAGATTCACCCCTCCACTTT
j_gene: TRBJ1-6
v_gene: TRBV7-2
abundance: .
d_gene: .

CDR3aa: CASSPQKPNSYNEQFF
CDR3nt: TGTGCCAGCAGTCCTCAAAAGCCAAACTCCTACAATGAGCAGTTCTTC
j_gene: TRBJ2-1
v_gene: TRBV28
abundance: many
d_gene: .

CDR3aa: CASSFSRGGVQETQYF
CDR3nt: TGTGCCAGCAGTTTCTCGAGAGGGGGAGTTCAAGAGACCCAGTACTTC
j_gene: TRBJ2-5
v_gene: TRBV6-2/TRBV6-3
abundance: .
d_gene: .

CDR3aa: CASSTLSGDAAETQYF
CDR3nt: TGTGCCAGTAGTACCCTAAGCGGGGATGCTGCCGAGACCCAGTACTTC
j_gene: TRBJ2-5
v_gene: TRBV19
abundance: .
d_gene: TRBD2

CDR3aa: CASPQGPSRFYNEQFF
CDR3nt: TGTGCCAGCCCTCAGGGGCCAAGCCGATTTTACAATGAGCAGTTCTTC
j_gene: TRBJ2-1
v_gene: TRBV7-9
abundance: many
d_gene: .

CDR3aa: CASSSTTGKERNTEAFF
CDR3nt: TGTGCCAGCAGCTCGACGACAGGGAAGGAACGAAACACTGAAGCTTTCTTT
j_gene: TRBJ1-1
v_gene: TRBV7-9
abundance: .
d_gene: TRBD1

CDR3aa: CAGHTDTGELFF
CDR3nt: TGTGCCGGACACACAGACACCGGGGAGCTGTTTTTT
j_gene: TRBJ2-2
v_gene: TRBV7-9
abundance: .
d_gene: .